The 31 T cell receptor beta chains presented below share a single source sample, sequenced in a study of PD-L1 blockade in urothelial cancer. TCRdb keeps only in-frame clones here, not all; method: immunoSEQ multiplex PCR. Here the sample spans approximately 50,000 clones, about 86% being singletons. The sample's time point: pretreatment peripheral blood. The sequencing here drew on PBMCs, taken around atezolizumab (anti-PD-L1) treatment. The receptors were sampled from a man in his sixties with urothelial cancer.

In nucleotides, the CDR3 is TGTGCCAGCAGCGGAAATGCAGCGGCCTCACGAGAAACCATATATTTT. It yields the protein CASSGNAAASRETIYF. The chain links TRBV5-5 to TRBJ1-3; D is unclear. The CDR3 spans 16 residues. V gave up 4 bases and J gave up 10 bases, with 24 bases separating them. Germline CDR1 reads SGHKS; CDR2 reads YYEKEE (reference sequence).

This sequence joins TRBV4-1 and TRBJ2-4; TRBD2 matches 10 bases. The CDR3 consists of 20 residues. In germline, CDR1 is MGHRA, CDR2 YSYEKL. With V trimmed by 0 bases and J by 1 base, 12 bases remained unmatched. The CDR3 DNA is TGCGCCAGCAGCCAAGATCGGGAGCGGGGGGGCCTGTGGGCCAAAAACATTCAGTACTTC. This sequence encodes CASSQDRERGGLWAKNIQYF.

This clone was found once. The chain carries TRBV9 and TRBJ1-6, with 7 bases aligning to TRBD1. The CDR3 has 14 amino acids. V gave up 2 bases and J gave up 11 bases; unmatched junction bases: 7. CDR1 is SGDLS and CDR2 is YYNGEE in the germline V gene. The CDR3 DNA is TGTGCCAGCAGCGTGACGACAGGGCGGACACCCCTCCACTTT. This gives the protein CASSVTTGRTPLHF. Full variable domain (remainder filled in from reference TRBV9 and TRBJ1-6): DSGVTQTPKHLITATGQRVTLRCSPRSGDLSVYWYQQSLDQGLQFLIQYYNGEERAKGNILERFSAQQFPDLHSELNLSSLELGDSALYFCASSVTTGRTPLHFGNGTRLTVT.

The chain carries TRBV9 and TRBJ2-7; TRBD1 is a possible D gene (7 bases). V lost 3 bases and J lost 0, with 10 bases in between. The CDR3 consists of 14 residues. From germline, CDR1 is SGDLS and CDR2 YYNGEE. The CDR3 nucleotides read TGTGCCAGCAGCGGGGGGGACAGCTCCTACGAGCAGTACTTC. Protein sequence: CASSGGDSSYEQYF.

V is TRBV7-2 and J is TRBJ2-1; the match to TRBD2 covers 8 bases. This CDR3 has 16 amino acids. Germline values: CDR1 SGHTA, CDR2 FQGNSA. Losses at the gene ends were 5 bases for V and 7 bases for J; bases not matched to a gene: 13. DNA of the CDR3: TGTGCCAGCAGCCTAGGGACTAGTTGGGGGTGGAATGAGCAGTTCTTC. Encoded protein: CASSLGTSWGWNEQFF.

This chain connects TRBV19 to TRBJ2-1; a possible D gene is TRBD2 (5 bases). V was trimmed by 6 bases and J by 3 bases, leaving 12 bases between them. CDR3 size: 14 residues. Germline CDR1 reads LNHDA; CDR2 reads SQIVND (reference sequence). The CDR3 loop is CASSPSIYYNEQFF. DNA for the CDR3: TGTGCCAGTAGCCCTAGCATTTACTACAATGAGCAGTTCTTC.

This clone has just a few counts. The chain employs TRBV6-1 and TRBJ2-5; D is perhaps TRBD2 (7 bases). Germline assignment: CDR1 MNHNS and CDR2 SASEGT. The CDR3 has 17 amino acids. Between the trimmed V and J ends, which lost 0 bases and 1 base, there was a span of 15 bases. This CDR3 reads CASSEAPRGRVQETQYF. The CDR3 DNA reads as TGTGCCAGCAGTGAAGCGCCTAGGGGGAGGGTCCAAGAGACCCAGTACTTC.

The chain recombines TRBV6-5 with TRBJ1-1; possible D gene TRBD1, 6 bases. CDR1 MNHEY and CDR2 SVGAGI come from the germline V gene. The CDR3 length is 13 residues. V lost 7 bases and J lost 3, with 12 bases in between. CDR3 amino acids: CASTQGLYTEAFF. The CDR3 bases are TGTGCCAGCACCCAGGGGTTGTACACTGAAGCTTTCTTT.

CDR3 sequence (DNA): TGTGCCAGCAGCATGACAGAGTCCGGGGAGCTGTTTTTT. Protein sequence: CASSMTESGELFF. J is TRBJ2-2 and V is TRBV11-2, with D maybe TRBD1 (5 bases). In germline, CDR1 is SGHAT, CDR2 FQNNGV. The V end was cut by 5 bases, the J end by 6 bases, with 10 bases between. CDR3 size: 13 residues.

The table lists this clone with a count of one. The rearrangement joins TRBV21-1 to TRBJ2-7; the table gives TRBD2 as D, unverified against the DNA. TRBV21-1 is an annotated pseudogene. This CDR3 is 16 amino acids long. CDR3 region: CASSKLRVWRHLEQYF. DNA for the CDR3: TGTGCCAGCAGCAAATTACGGGTATGGCGCCATCTCGAGCAGTACTTC.

Relative to its sample, this clone is medium-sized (0.01 to 0.1%). This chain connects TRBV13 to TRBJ1-2; 7 bases are a match to TRBD1. Unmatched junction bases numbered 7, after V lost 8 bases and J lost 4 bases. CDR1 is PRHDT, CDR2 FYEKMQ, per germline (reference sequence). The CDR3 contains 13 residues. Here the CDR3 reads CASESQGSYGYTF. The CDR3 DNA reads TGTGCCAGCGAATCACAGGGGAGCTATGGCTACACCTTC. Variable domain in full (rest from reference TRBV13 and TRBJ1-2): AAGVIQSPRHLIKEKRETATLKCYPIPRHDTVYWYQQGPGQDPQFLISFYEKMQSDKGSIPDRFSAQQFSDYHSELNMSSLELGDSALYFCASESQGSYGYTFGSGTRLTVV.

This sequence joins TRBV15 and TRBJ2-2, with D possibly TRBD1 on 5 matching bases. The germline V gene has CDR1 LNHNV and CDR2 YYDKDF (reference sequence). Trimming stripped 0 bases from V and 7 bases from J, with 15 bases between. The CDR3 runs 16 residues. The CDR3 spells CATSRDPKGAGGELFF. The DNA for the CDR3 is TGTGCCACCAGCAGAGATCCGAAAGGGGCCGGCGGGGAGCTGTTTTTT.

This sequence joins TRBV5-1 and TRBJ1-1; 8 bases line up with TRBD1. The V and J ends lost 1 base and 1 base, in that order; junction bases with no gene match: 3. CDR3 length equals 15 residues. Germline CDR1 and CDR2: SGHRS and YFSETQ. CDR3 in amino acids: CASSLTQGGNTEAFF. The CDR3 DNA follows: TGCGCCAGCAGCTTGACACAGGGGGGGAACACTGAAGCTTTCTTT.

The chain employs TRBV25-1 and TRBJ2-3, with D possibly TRBD2 on 5 matching bases. This CDR3 is built from 10 residues. The V gene's germline CDR1 is MGHDK and CDR2 SYGVNS. Trimming cost V 11 bases and J 9 bases, with 12 bases left between them. As DNA, the CDR3 is TGTGCCCGGGATCGCGGAACGCAGTATTTT. Amino acid sequence: CARDRGTQYF.

The chain carries TRBV7-2 and TRBJ2-3; the D gene is possibly TRBD1 (5 bases). Per germline, CDR1 SGHTA and CDR2 FQGNSA. Trimming left V 2 bases short and J 6 bases short, with 21 bases between. The CDR3 has 17 residues. The CDR3 region is CASSLIRRTQGADTQYF. DNA for the CDR3: TGTGCCAGCAGCTTAATTCGGCGGACCCAAGGGGCGGATACGCAGTATTTT.

V usage is TRBV5-1 and J usage is TRBJ1-4, with 7 bases lining up with TRBD1. This CDR3 spans 14 amino acids. Germline V gene data show CDR1 as SGHRS and CDR2 as YFSETQ. J lost 8 bases, V lost 3 bases, and 7 bases had no gene match. CDR3 sequence: CASSSGQVGEKLFF. The CDR3 nucleotides read TGCGCCAGCAGCTCAGGACAGGTCGGGGAAAAACTGTTTTTT. Filled out from reference TRBV5-1 and TRBJ1-4, the complete variable domain reads KAGVTQTPRYLIKTRGQQVTLSCSPISGHRSVSWYQQTPGQGLQFLFEYFSETQRNKGNFPGRFSGRQFSNSRSEMNVSTLELGDSALYLCASSSGQVGEKLFFGSGTQLSVL.

The chain uses TRBV14 and TRBJ1-2, with 10 nucleotides matching TRBD1. V shed 1 base and J 7 bases; nucleotides not matched to a gene: 9. CDR3 length equals 16 residues. Germline assignment: CDR1 SGHDN and CDR2 FVKESK. The CDR3 is CASSQAGQGVIVGYTF. In nucleotides, the CDR3 is TGTGCCAGCAGCCAAGCAGGACAGGGGGTAATAGTTGGCTACACCTTC.

The chain employs TRBV7-2 and TRBJ1-2; D not certain. The CDR3 extends over 16 amino acids. Germline values: CDR1 SGHTA, CDR2 FQGNSA. V gave up 1 base and J gave up 7 bases, with 19 bases separating them. The CDR3 is CASSLGIGSSRGGYTF. Here the CDR3 DNA reads TGTGCCAGCAGCTTAGGTATTGGGAGTTCAAGAGGTGGCTACACCTTC. Variable domain in full (rest from reference TRBV7-2 and TRBJ1-2): GAGVSQSPSNKVTEKGKDVELRCDPISGHTALYWYRQSLGQGLEFLIYFQGNSAPDKSGLPSDRFSAERTGGSVSTLTIQRTQQEDSAVYLCASSLGIGSSRGGYTFGSGTRLTVV.

The J gene is TRBJ1-5, the V gene TRBV9, with 8 bases matching TRBD1. J was trimmed by 4 bases and V by 4 bases; bases with no gene match: 4. This CDR3 has 14 residues. Germline V gene lookup returns CDR1 SGDLS and CDR2 YYNGEE. This CDR3 reads CASSTTGGNQPQHF. The DNA of the CDR3 is TGTGCCAGCAGCACAACAGGGGGAAATCAGCCCCAGCATTTT.

The rearrangement uses TRBV6-1 and TRBJ1-5; the D gene is possibly TRBD1 (6 bases). The CDR3 totals 14 residues. CDR1 and CDR2 from the germline V gene are MNHNS and SASEGT. V was shortened by 8 bases and J by 5 bases, with 16 bases between the two germline ends. CDR3 protein: CASEPGGAHQPQHF. The CDR3, as DNA: TGTGCCAGCGAACCGGGGGGGGCGCATCAGCCCCAGCATTTT.

V is TRBV6-1 and J is TRBJ1-1; the D is unclear. Deletions cut 3 bases from V and 0 bases from J, with 11 bases between. Germline V gene data show CDR1 as MNHNS and CDR2 as SASEGT. There are 15 residues in the CDR3. CDR3 sequence (DNA): TGTGCCAGCAGTGAGGAAGGCGGCATGAACACTGAAGCTTTCTTT. This translates into CASSEEGGMNTEAFF.

This rearrangement joins TRBV7-6 to TRBJ1-5; TRBD1 aligns across 7 bases. There are 15 residues in the CDR3. With V trimmed by 4 bases and J by 2 bases, 5 bases remained unmatched. Germline V gene sequence: CDR1 SGHVS, CDR2 FNYEAQ. CDR3 loop: CASSSRQGGNQPQHF. CDR3 DNA sequence: TGTGCCAGCAGCTCACGACAGGGCGGCAATCAGCCCCAGCATTTT. The whole variable domain, remainder taken from reference TRBV7-6 and TRBJ1-5, is GAGVSQSPRYKVTKRGQDVALRCDPISGHVSLYWYRQALGQGPEFLTYFNYEAQQDKSGLPNDRFSAERPEGSISTLTIQRTEQRDSAMYRCASSSRQGGNQPQHFGDGTRLSIL.

The J gene is TRBJ2-3, the V gene TRBV5-1, with 12 bases identical to TRBD2. The V gene end was trimmed by 4 bases and the J gene end by 0 bases; junction bases not matched to a gene: 9. The germline V gene has CDR1 SGHRS and CDR2 YFSETQ. This CDR3 comprises 18 residues. In DNA, the CDR3 is TGCGCCAGCAGCCCAAGACTAGCGGGGGTGCGGAGCACAGATACGCAGTATTTT. Its protein product is CASSPRLAGVRSTDTQYF. Supplemented by reference TRBV5-1 and TRBJ2-3, the full variable domain reads KAGVTQTPRYLIKTRGQQVTLSCSPISGHRSVSWYQQTPGQGLQFLFEYFSETQRNKGNFPGRFSGRQFSNSRSEMNVSTLELGDSALYLCASSPRLAGVRSTDTQYFGPGTRLTVL.

V gene TRBV19 combines with J gene TRBJ2-3; 7 bases map to TRBD1. The germline gives CDR1 LNHDA, CDR2 SQIVND (reference sequence). With 2 bases clipped from V and 2 bases from J, the junction kept 7 bases outside the gene matches. There are 16 residues in the CDR3. The CDR3 here is CASSIPRQGTTDTQYF. The CDR3 region has the DNA TGTGCCAGTAGTATACCCAGACAGGGTACCACAGATACGCAGTATTTT.

The chain links TRBV2 to TRBJ2-3; TRBD1 aligns across 10 bases. Per the germline V gene, CDR1 is SNHLY and CDR2 is FYNNEI. V shed 6 bases and J 1 base; nucleotides not matched to a gene: 1. The CDR3 is 14 residues long. The chain's CDR3 is CASSGQGGTDTQYF. The DNA for the CDR3 is TGTGCCAGCAGCGGACAGGGGGGCACAGATACGCAGTATTTT.

This clone was detected a few times. The chain recombines TRBV6-4 with TRBJ1-5, with no clear D. There are 13 residues in the CDR3. Germline assignment: CDR1 MRHNA and CDR2 SNTAGT. Trimming took 5 bases from V and 1 from J, leaving 6 bases between them. This CDR3 reads CASSISSNQPQHF. The CDR3 bases are TGTGCCAGCAGTATATCGAGCAATCAGCCCCAGCATTTT.

The chain links TRBV7-8 to TRBJ2-1; the match to TRBD2 covers 7 bases. The germline CDR1 and CDR2 sequences are SGHVS and FQNEAQ. Germline trimming cut 1 base from V and 7 bases from J; bases unmatched to any gene: 7. This CDR3 is built from 15 residues. The CDR3 spells CASSLDGSGGNEQFF. DNA for the CDR3: TGTGCCAGCAGCTTAGATGGCTCCGGGGGGAATGAGCAGTTCTTC.

This chain links TRBV11-2 with TRBJ2-1; tentatively, D is TRBD2 (6 bases). CDR1 is SGHAT and CDR2 is FQNNGV in the germline V gene. Trimming stripped 4 bases from V and 1 base from J, with 14 bases between. This CDR3 region has 16 residues. CDR3 sequence (DNA): TGTGCCAGCAGCTCGTCTATGGGGGGATCCTACAATGAGCAGTTCTTC. Encoded protein: CASSSSMGGSYNEQFF.

The rearrangement links TRBV7-9 to TRBJ2-7; the D is unclear. Trimming took 5 bases from V and 3 from J, leaving 5 bases between them. There are 11 residues in the CDR3. Germline CDR1 SEHNR, CDR2 FQNEAQ (reference sequence). The CDR3 region is CASSRDYEQYF. Written as DNA, the CDR3 is TGTGCCAGCAGCCGAGACTACGAGCAGTACTTC.

The chain employs TRBV5-4 and TRBJ1-4, with 7 bases identical to TRBD1. The trim removed 3 bases at V and 7 bases at J, leaving 12 bases unmatched. The CDR3 has 16 amino acids. Germline CDR1 is SGHNT and CDR2 is YYREEE (reference sequence). Written as DNA, the CDR3 is TGTGCCAGCAGCTCGGGAAGTGACAGGGTGGCTGAAAAACTGTTTTTT. It is translated as CASSSGSDRVAEKLFF.

The chain employs TRBV5-6 and TRBJ1-4, with unresolved D. This CDR3 has 15 amino acids. V lost 0 bases, J lost 7 bases, and 13 bases lay in between. Germline loops: CDR1 SGHDT, CDR2 YYEEEE. The CDR3 coding sequence is TGTGCCAGCAGCTTGGCGGCGGGTTTGGGTGAAAAACTGTTTTTT. Its translation: CASSLAAGLGEKLFF.